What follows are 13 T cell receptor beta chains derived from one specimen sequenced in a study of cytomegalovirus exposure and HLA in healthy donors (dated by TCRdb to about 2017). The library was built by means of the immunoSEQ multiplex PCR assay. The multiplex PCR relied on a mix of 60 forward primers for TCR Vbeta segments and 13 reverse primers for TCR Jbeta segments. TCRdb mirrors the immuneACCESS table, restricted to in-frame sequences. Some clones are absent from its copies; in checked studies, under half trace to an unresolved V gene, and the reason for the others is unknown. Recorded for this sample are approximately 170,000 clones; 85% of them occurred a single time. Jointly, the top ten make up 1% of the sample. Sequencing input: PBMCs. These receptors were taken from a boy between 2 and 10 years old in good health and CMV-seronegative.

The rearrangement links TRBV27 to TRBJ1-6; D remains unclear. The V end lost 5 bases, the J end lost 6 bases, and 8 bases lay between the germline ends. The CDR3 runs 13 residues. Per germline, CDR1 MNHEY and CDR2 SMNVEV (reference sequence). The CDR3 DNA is TGTGCCAGCAGTGCCGGGGTTAATTCACCCCTCCACTTT. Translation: CASSAGVNSPLHF.

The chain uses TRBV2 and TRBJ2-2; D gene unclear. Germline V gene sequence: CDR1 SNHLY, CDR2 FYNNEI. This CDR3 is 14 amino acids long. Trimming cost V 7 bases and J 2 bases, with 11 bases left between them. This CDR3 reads CASTRVTNTGELFF. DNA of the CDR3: TGTGCCAGCACCCGGGTAACAAACACCGGGGAGCTGTTTTTT.

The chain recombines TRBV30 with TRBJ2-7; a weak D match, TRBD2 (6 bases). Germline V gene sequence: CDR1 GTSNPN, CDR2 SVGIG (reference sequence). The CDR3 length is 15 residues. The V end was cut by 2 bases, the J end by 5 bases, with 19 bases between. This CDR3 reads CAWSPSSGVFHEQYF. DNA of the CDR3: TGTGCCTGGAGTCCTTCCTCGGGAGTCTTCCACGAGCAGTACTTC. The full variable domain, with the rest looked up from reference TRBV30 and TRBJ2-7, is SQTIHQWPATLVQPVGSPLSLECTVEGTSNPNLYWYRQAAGRGLQLLFYSVGIGQISSEVPQNLSASRPQDRQFILSSKKLLLSDSGFYLCAWSPSSGVFHEQYFGPGTRLTVT.

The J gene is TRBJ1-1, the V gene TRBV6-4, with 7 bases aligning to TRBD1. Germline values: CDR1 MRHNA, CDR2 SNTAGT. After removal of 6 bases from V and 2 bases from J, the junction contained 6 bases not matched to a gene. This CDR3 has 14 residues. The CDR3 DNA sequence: TGTGCCAGCAGCCGTGACAGGGTAAACACTGAAGCTTTCTTT. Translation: CASSRDRVNTEAFF.

The CDR3 sequence: CASGRDSENIQYF. CDR3 bases: TGTGCCAGCGGGCGGGACTCAGAAAACATTCAGTACTTC. The rearrangement joins TRBV6-1 to TRBJ2-4, with D perhaps TRBD2 (6 bases). Germline-derived CDR1 and CDR2 are MNHNS and SASEGT. V was shortened by 8 bases and J by 5 bases, with 13 bases between the two germline ends. This CDR3 is 13 amino acids long.

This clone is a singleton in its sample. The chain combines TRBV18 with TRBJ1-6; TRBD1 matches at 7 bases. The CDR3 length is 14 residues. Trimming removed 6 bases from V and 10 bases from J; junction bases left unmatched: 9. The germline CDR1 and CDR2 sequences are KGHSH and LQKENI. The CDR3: CASSERQGGSPLHF. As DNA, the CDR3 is TGTGCCAGCTCTGAGAGGCAGGGGGGCTCACCCCTCCACTTT. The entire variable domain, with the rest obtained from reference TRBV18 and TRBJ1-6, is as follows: NAGVMQNPRHLVRRRGQEARLRCSPMKGHSHVYWYRQLPEEGLKFMVYLQKENIIDESGMPKERFSAEFPKEGPSILRIQQVVRGDSAAYFCASSERQGGSPLHFGNGTRLTVT.

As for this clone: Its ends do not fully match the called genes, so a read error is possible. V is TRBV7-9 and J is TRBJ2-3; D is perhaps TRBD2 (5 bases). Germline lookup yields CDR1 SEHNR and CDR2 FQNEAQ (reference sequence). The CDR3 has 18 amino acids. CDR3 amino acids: CSSSPFEKEDPTTDTQYF. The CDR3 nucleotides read TGTTCCAGCAGCCCCTTCGAGAAGGAGGACCCAACTACAGATACGCAGTATTTT. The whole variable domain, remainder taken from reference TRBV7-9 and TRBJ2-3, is DTGVSQNPRHKITKRGQNVTFRCDPISEHNRLYWYRQTLGQGPEFLTYFQNEAQLEKSRLLSDRFSAERPKGSFSTLEIQRTEQGDSAMYLCSSSPFEKEDPTTDTQYFGPGTRLTVL.

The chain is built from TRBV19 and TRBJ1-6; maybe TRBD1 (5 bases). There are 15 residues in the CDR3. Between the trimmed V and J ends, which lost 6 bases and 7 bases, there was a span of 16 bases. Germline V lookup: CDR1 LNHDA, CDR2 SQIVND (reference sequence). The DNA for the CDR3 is TGTGCCAGTAGGATCCAAGGGACTGAGAATTCACCCCTCCACTTT. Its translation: CASRIQGTENSPLHF.

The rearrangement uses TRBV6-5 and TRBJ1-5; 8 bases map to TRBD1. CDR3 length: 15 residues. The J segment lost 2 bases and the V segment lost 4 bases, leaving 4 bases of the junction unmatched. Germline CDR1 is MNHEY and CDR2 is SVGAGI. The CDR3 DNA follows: TGTGCCAGCAGTTCCGACAGGGGCGGCAATCAGCCCCAGCATTTT. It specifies CASSSDRGGNQPQHF.

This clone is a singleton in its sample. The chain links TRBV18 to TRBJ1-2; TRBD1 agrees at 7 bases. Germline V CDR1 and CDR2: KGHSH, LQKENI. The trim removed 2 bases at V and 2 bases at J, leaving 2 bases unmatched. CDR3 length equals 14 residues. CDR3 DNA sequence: TGTGCCAGCTCACCAGGACAGGACAACTATGGCTACACCTTC. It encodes CASSPGQDNYGYTF.

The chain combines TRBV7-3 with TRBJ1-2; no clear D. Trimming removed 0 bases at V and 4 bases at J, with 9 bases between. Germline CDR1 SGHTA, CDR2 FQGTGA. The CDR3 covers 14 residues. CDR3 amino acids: CASSLTGSGYGYTF. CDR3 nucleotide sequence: TGTGCCAGCAGCTTAACCGGGTCGGGCTATGGCTACACCTTC.

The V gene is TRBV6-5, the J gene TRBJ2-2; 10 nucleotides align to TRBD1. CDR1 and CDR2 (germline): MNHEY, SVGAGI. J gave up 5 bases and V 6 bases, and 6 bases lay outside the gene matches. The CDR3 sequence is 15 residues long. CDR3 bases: TGTGCCAGCAGAGCCCCGGGACAGGGGACCGGGGAGCTGTTTTTT. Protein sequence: CASRAPGQGTGELFF.

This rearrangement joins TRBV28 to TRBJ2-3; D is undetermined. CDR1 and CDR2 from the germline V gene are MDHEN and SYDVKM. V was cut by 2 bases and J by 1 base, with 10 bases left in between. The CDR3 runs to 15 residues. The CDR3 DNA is TGTGCCAGCAGTTTAATAACTCGAGGCACAGATACGCAGTATTTT. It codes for CASSLITRGTDTQYF.